This is a list of T cell receptor beta chains from one sample in a study of cytomegalovirus exposure and HLA in healthy donors. TCRdb's table, derived via immunoSEQ multiplex PCR, lists solely in-frame clones and lacks some. The profile shows around 190,000 clones, around 82% of them singletons. Sequencing input: PBMCs. The receptors shown here come from a man in his sixties in good health and CMV-seronegative. CDR3s include the opening cysteine and the closing phenylalanine or tryptophan. D genes are given only for firm matches. Clone size is given for some rows only: seen once, a few or many times, or a class if the clone is expanded.

v_gene: TRBV6-1
j_gene: TRBJ1-2
abundance: -
d_gene: TRBD1
CDR3aa: CASSLDRVVRGYTF
CDR3nt: TGTGCCAGCAGTCTGGACAGGGTGGTTAGAGGCTACACCTTC

v_gene: TRBV7-2
j_gene: TRBJ2-1
abundance: -
d_gene: -
CDR3aa: CASSPAPFTPYNEQFF
CDR3nt: TGTGCCAGCAGCCCAGCGCCATTTACCCCCTACAATGAGCAGTTCTTC

v_gene: TRBV2
j_gene: TRBJ1-1
abundance: -
d_gene: -
CDR3aa: CASSAENTEAFF
CDR3nt: TGTGCCAGCAGCGCAGAGAACACTGAAGCTTTCTTT

v_gene: TRBV28
j_gene: TRBJ2-3
abundance: -
d_gene: TRBD2
CDR3aa: CASSLVGQRGVSTDTQYF
CDR3nt: TGTGCCAGCAGTTTAGTAGGACAGCGGGGGGTAAGCACAGATACGCAGTATTTT

v_gene: TRBV9
j_gene: TRBJ1-6
abundance: -
d_gene: -
CDR3aa: CASSVDRQGHNSPLHF
CDR3nt: TGTGCCAGCAGCGTAGATCGTCAGGGGCATAATTCACCCCTCCACTTT

v_gene: TRBV19
j_gene: TRBJ2-5
abundance: -
d_gene: -
CDR3aa: CASKGRASPTQETQYF
CDR3nt: TGTGCCAGTAAAGGAAGAGCGTCCCCAACCCAAGAGACCCAGTACTTC

v_gene: TRBV28
j_gene: TRBJ2-1
abundance: -
d_gene: -
CDR3aa: CASTPGGGNEQFF
CDR3nt: TGTGCCAGCACCCCAGGGGGAGGCAATGAGCAGTTCTTC

v_gene: TRBV5-1
j_gene: TRBJ2-3
abundance: -
d_gene: -
CDR3aa: CASSYTGGGPDTQYF
CDR3nt: TGCGCCAGCAGCTATACAGGTGGTGGTCCAGATACGCAGTATTTT

v_gene: TRBV9
j_gene: TRBJ1-2
abundance: -
d_gene: -
CDR3aa: CASTLSEGEVYGYTF
CDR3nt: TGTGCCAGCACCCTAAGCGAGGGCGAAGTATATGGCTACACCTTC

v_gene: TRBV11-2
j_gene: TRBJ2-7
abundance: -
d_gene: TRBD2
CDR3aa: CASSLGTSPHEQYF
CDR3nt: TGTGCCAGCAGCTTGGGGACTAGCCCCCACGAGCAGTACTTC

v_gene: TRBV5-1
j_gene: TRBJ2-1
abundance: -
d_gene: -
CDR3aa: CASSPYLGESYNEQFF
CDR3nt: TGCGCCAGCAGCCCCTATCTGGGAGAGTCCTACAATGAGCAGTTCTTC

v_gene: TRBV19
j_gene: TRBJ1-2
abundance: -
d_gene: -
CDR3aa: CASSIQGIANYGYTF
CDR3nt: TGTGCCAGTAGTATCCAGGGGATCGCTAACTATGGCTACACCTTC

v_gene: TRBV19
j_gene: TRBJ2-1
abundance: few
d_gene: TRBD1
CDR3aa: CASRHGQGVNEQFF
CDR3nt: TGTGCCAGTAGACACGGACAGGGGGTCAATGAGCAGTTCTTC

v_gene: TRBV9
j_gene: TRBJ2-2
abundance: -
d_gene: TRBD1
CDR3aa: CATSKGTGANTGELFF
CDR3nt: TGTGCCACAAGTAAAGGGACAGGGGCGAACACCGGGGAGCTGTTTTTT

v_gene: TRBV2
j_gene: TRBJ1-2
abundance: -
d_gene: -
CDR3aa: CASSQTDEDYGYTF
CDR3nt: TGTGCCAGCAGTCAGACAGACGAGGACTATGGCTACACCTTC

v_gene: TRBV27
j_gene: TRBJ1-3
abundance: -
d_gene: -
CDR3aa: CASSLYAGYPGNTIYF
CDR3nt: TGTGCCAGCAGTTTATACGCGGGCTACCCTGGAAACACCATATATTTT

v_gene: TRBV28
j_gene: TRBJ2-5
abundance: once
d_gene: -
CDR3aa: CASEGGARETQYF
CDR3nt: TGTGCCAGCGAGGGGGGGGCGCGAGAGACCCAGTACTTC

v_gene: TRBV7-6
j_gene: TRBJ2-2
abundance: -
d_gene: TRBD2
CDR3aa: CASSLEPGLAGGTGELFF
CDR3nt: TGTGCCAGCAGCTTAGAACCGGGACTAGCGGGGGGAACCGGGGAGCTGTTTTTT

v_gene: TRBV5-4
j_gene: TRBJ2-1
abundance: few
d_gene: TRBD2
CDR3aa: CASSFERGNEQFF
CDR3nt: TGTGCCAGCAGCTTTGAGCGGGGGAATGAGCAGTTCTTC

v_gene: TRBV9
j_gene: TRBJ2-7
abundance: -
d_gene: TRBD1
CDR3aa: CASSDRGLGDEQYF
CDR3nt: TGTGCCAGCAGCGACAGGGGTCTTGGGGACGAGCAGTACTTC

v_gene: TRBV5-1
j_gene: TRBJ2-7
abundance: -
d_gene: -
CDR3aa: CASSTGLAEEQYF
CDR3nt: TGCGCCAGCAGCACGGGACTGGCTGAAGAGCAGTACTTC

v_gene: TRBV29-1
j_gene: TRBJ1-2
abundance: -
d_gene: TRBD1
CDR3aa: CSAGRTGRSDGYTF
CDR3nt: TGCAGCGCCGGACGGACAGGGCGGTCGGATGGCTACACCTTC

v_gene: TRBV19
j_gene: TRBJ1-5
abundance: -
d_gene: -
CDR3aa: CASTPGTRPESQHF
CDR3nt: TGTGCCAGTACTCCCGGGACAAGGCCCGAGTCCCAGCATTTT

v_gene: TRBV11-2
j_gene: TRBJ2-7
abundance: -
d_gene: TRBD2
CDR3aa: CASSLVVRGLAGRPTEQYF
CDR3nt: TGTGCCAGCAGCTTAGTTGTTAGGGGACTAGCGGGAAGACCTACGGAGCAGTACTTC

v_gene: TRBV6-1
j_gene: TRBJ1-1
abundance: -
d_gene: TRBD1
CDR3aa: CASSDRQGANTEAFF
CDR3nt: TGTGCCAGCAGTGATAGACAGGGGGCTAACACTGAAGCTTTCTTT

v_gene: TRBV16
j_gene: TRBJ2-7
abundance: -
d_gene: -
CDR3aa: CASSQQQGGAHEQYF
CDR3nt: TGTGCCAGCAGCCAGCAACAGGGTGGAGCCCACGAGCAGTACTTC

v_gene: TRBV29-1
j_gene: TRBJ1-1
abundance: few
d_gene: -
CDR3aa: CSVGGMAEAFF
CDR3nt: TGCAGCGTGGGCGGGATGGCTGAAGCTTTCTTT

v_gene: TRBV30
j_gene: TRBJ2-3
abundance: -
d_gene: TRBD2
CDR3aa: CAWTIGGTTRGAQYF
CDR3nt: TGTGCCTGGACAATTGGCGGGACCACACGGGGGGCGCAGTATTTT

v_gene: TRBV7-8
j_gene: TRBJ1-2
abundance: -
d_gene: -
CDR3aa: CASSLVGAKGLGGYTF
CDR3nt: TGTGCCAGCAGCTTAGTCGGTGCAAAGGGGTTGGGTGGCTACACCTTC

v_gene: TRBV29-1
j_gene: TRBJ1-4
abundance: -
d_gene: -
CDR3aa: CSVSTGFETNEKLFF
CDR3nt: TGCAGCGTCTCCACAGGGTTTGAGACTAATGAAAAACTGTTTTTT